These T cell receptor beta chains were read from a single sample in a study of blood T cell repertoires in COVID-19. Only in-frame clones appear in the TCRdb table, and some are missing; sequencing was by immunoSEQ multiplex PCR. Among about 270,000 clones, about 89% were seen once, and the ten largest hold approximately 2.2%. Sequenced material: peripheral blood. These receptors all stem from a man between 50 and 59 years old with acute or convalescent COVID-19. Both conserved end residues are part of each CDR3. Each record gives: D gene, V gene, J gene, CDR3 protein. A D gene is named only where the DNA matches it firmly.

.	TRBV30	TRBJ2-2	CAWSPDINTGELFF
TRBD2	TRBV11-3	TRBJ2-1	CASSLGGLADYNEQFF
.	TRBV30	TRBJ1-5	CAWTEALSNQPQHF
.	TRBV27	TRBJ1-4	CASSIPSPRGYHPSINEKLFF
.	TRBV5-1	TRBJ2-5	CASRTVRGAGETQYF
.	TRBV5-6	TRBJ1-5	CASSSRGGNQPQHF
.	TRBV9	TRBJ2-7	CASSPRDSHRGEQYF
.	TRBV19	TRBJ1-6	CASSYTDSDSPLHF
.	TRBV2	TRBJ2-7	CASSEARQEQYF
TRBD1	TRBV5-1	TRBJ1-2	CASSSDRDGYTF
TRBD2	TRBV7-9	TRBJ2-3	CASSRRASGGPGSDTQYF
.	TRBV15	TRBJ1-1	CATSSVGGRVRTEAFF
.	TRBV19	TRBJ1-4	CASTRVRGEKLFF
TRBD1	TRBV2	TRBJ2-7	CASSGTGAIPSYEQYF
TRBD1	TRBV7-9	TRBJ2-1	CASTTDRGRVRDEQFF
.	TRBV7-3	TRBJ2-7	CASSSSRDTYEQYF
.	TRBV29-1	TRBJ1-1	CSVAERGTEAFF
TRBD1	TRBV3-1/TRBV3-2	TRBJ1-6	CASSRGTENSPLHF
.	TRBV10-1	TRBJ2-1	CASSDSAERFF
.	TRBV15	TRBJ2-7	CATSRDRAASEQYF